Detailed here is one TCR beta chain. The sample originates from a study of blood T cell repertoires in COVID-19. Study-wide context: The cDNA or gDNA used as material had been derived from T cells, B-cell-depleted T cells, or PBMCs.

The CDR3 is 17 residues long. Germline CDR1 is LGHDT and CDR2 is YNNKEL (reference sequence). With 1 base clipped from V and 4 bases from J, the junction kept 10 bases outside the gene matches. Assay used: immunoSEQ multiplex PCR; TCRdb lists only in-frame clones, some missing. The table includes about 150,000 clones, approximately 80% detected once. This clonotype originated in a woman aged 60-75 years with acute or convalescent COVID-19. Material: peripheral blood. The chain uses TRBV3-1 (or the pseudogene TRBV3-2) and TRBJ2-3, with 8 bases fitting TRBD2. For the CDR3, the DNA is TGTGCCAGCAGCCAAGCCGGGACTAGTGCGCGGTCAGATACGCAGTATTTT. Translation gives CASSQAGTSARSDTQYF.